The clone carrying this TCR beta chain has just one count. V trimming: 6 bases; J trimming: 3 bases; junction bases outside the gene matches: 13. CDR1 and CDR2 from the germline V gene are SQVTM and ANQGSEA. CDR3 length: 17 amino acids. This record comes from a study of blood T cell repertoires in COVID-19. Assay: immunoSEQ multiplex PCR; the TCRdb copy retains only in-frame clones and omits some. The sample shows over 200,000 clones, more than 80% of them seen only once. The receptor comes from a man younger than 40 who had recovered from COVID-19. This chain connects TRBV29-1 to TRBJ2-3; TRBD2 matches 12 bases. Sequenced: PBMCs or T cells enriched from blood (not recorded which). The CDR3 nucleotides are TGCAGCGTCCACCGGAGACTAGCGGGAGCGGGGACAGATACGCAGTATTTT. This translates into CSVHRRLAGAGTDTQYF.